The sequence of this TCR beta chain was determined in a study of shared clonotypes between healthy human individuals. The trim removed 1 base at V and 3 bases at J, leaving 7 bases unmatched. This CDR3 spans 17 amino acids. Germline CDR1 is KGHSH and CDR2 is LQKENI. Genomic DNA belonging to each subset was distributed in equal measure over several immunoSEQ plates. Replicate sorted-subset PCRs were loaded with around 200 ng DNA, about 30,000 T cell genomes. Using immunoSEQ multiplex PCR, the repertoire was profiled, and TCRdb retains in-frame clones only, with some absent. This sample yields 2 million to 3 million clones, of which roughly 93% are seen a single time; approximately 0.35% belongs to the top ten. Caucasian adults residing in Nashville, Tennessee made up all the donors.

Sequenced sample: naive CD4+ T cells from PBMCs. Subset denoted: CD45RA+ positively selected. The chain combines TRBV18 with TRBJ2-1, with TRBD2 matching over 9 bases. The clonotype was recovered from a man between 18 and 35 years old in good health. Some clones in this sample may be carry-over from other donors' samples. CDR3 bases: TGTGCCAGCTCACCACTGGGTAGCGGGAGTTACTACAATGAGCAGTTCTTC. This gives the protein CASSPLGSGSYYNEQFF.